The sequence of this TCR beta chain was determined in a study of blood T cell repertoires in COVID-19 (TCRdb year 2020). Describing the broader study: Samples from collaborators originated in the United States, Italy and Spain and spanned both the acute and convalescent phases of COVID-19. The material from the prospective study consisted of cDNA or gDNA derived from T cells, B-cell-depleted T cells, or PBMCs. The dataset comprised deeply sampled blood TCRbeta repertoires from subjects exposed to, actively infected with, or recovered from COVID-19. The repertoires were made available in a free public database intended to serve as a resource for research on the immune response to SARS-CoV-2. Samples came from the ongoing ImmuneRACE study (first 160 participants) plus 1,254 subjects from 6 global collaborators. A de-identified subject ID, COVID-19 status, age in years and sex were almost always included in the sample metadata. Where available, HLA class I and class II types were obtained from metadata supplied by the sample provider rather than from assay-based typing. Results and caveats for the whole study, not just this receptor: The quantity of clinical and demographic metadata differed by source and by participant and was supplied without curation.

This clone came up once. The antigen it binds to is not known. Base qualities are not provided; no much larger clone lies one nucleotide away. Collaborating institutions collected whole blood in K2EDTA tubes following their own protocols. For TCRbeta analysis, collaborator samples were shipped as frozen whole blood, as isolated PBMCs, or as DNA extracted from either sample type. TCRbeta CDR3 regions were amplified from genomic DNA by means of the immunoSEQ Assay, a bias-controlled multiplex PCR. For the original study's pipeline: The number of nucleated cells in each sample was estimated by amplification of reference gene primers within the assay. To quantify the absolute abundance of each unique TCRbeta CDR3 rearrangement, sequence reads were collapsed and filtered. Productive Simpson clonality was computed per sample as the square root of Simpson's diversity index over productive rearrangements. As stored in TCRdb, this immuneACCESS dataset retains in-frame rearrangements with V and J assigned. A fraction of the clones does not appear; measured against another copy, unresolved V genes explain less than half of the discrepancy, and the remainder lacks a known reason. Clone size and the V and J calls come from that table; the DNA yielded D and trimming. This sample comprises about 84,000 clones, over 70% of them detected only once. The ten largest account for 5% to 6% of the sample.

Sequenced: peripheral blood. The receptor's source is a man over 45 with active or convalescent COVID-19.

CDR3 reads: CASSQGSGGTEQYF. The DNA is as follows: TGTGCCAGCAGCCAAGGGAGCGGGGGAACCGAGCAGTACTTC. The V gene is TRBV3-1 (or the pseudogene TRBV3-2) and the J gene is TRBJ2-7; 8 central bases correspond to TRBD2. In the germline V gene (reference sequence), CDR1 corresponds to LGHDT and CDR2 to YNNKEL. The CDR3 starts with the cysteine, ends with the phenylalanine, and has 14 residues. CDR3 DNA is the only sequence kept; it has 42 bases, read in frame from the first base. Trimming removed 1 base from V and 6 bases from J; the gene matches leave 5 bases unexplained.